The rows below give T cell receptor beta chains drawn from one sample of a study of blood T cells in healthy people across ages. TCRdb analysed the 5' RACE reads with MiXCR anew, one entry per CDR3 protein. The data contain 1 million or so distinct CDR3 sequences, around 43% of them seen just once; the ten biggest clones take up under 20%. Specimen: blood. These receptors all stem from a woman in her sixties or seventies in good health. The CDR3 runs from the conserved cysteine through the conserved F or W. The D gene is left open where the match is weak. The size of a clone is reported for some rows only, either as once, few or many, or as a class for expanded clones.

J gene: TRBJ1-5
clone size: NA
V gene: TRBV20-1
D gene: NA
CDR3 protein: CSASGGRLQPQHF
CDR3 DNA: TGCAGTGCTAGTGGGGGGCGCCTTCAGCCCCAGCATTTT

J gene: TRBJ2-7
clone size: many
V gene: TRBV28
D gene: NA
CDR3 protein: CASSFLGNRGEQYF
CDR3 DNA: TGTGCCAGCAGTTTTTTAGGGAATCGGGGCGAGCAGTACTTC

J gene: TRBJ2-1
clone size: NA
V gene: TRBV4-2
D gene: NA
CDR3 protein: CASSQGAELAPVGNEQFF
CDR3 DNA: TGTGCCAGCAGCCAAGGGGCGGAACTAGCCCCTGTCGGTAATGAGCAGTTCTTC

J gene: TRBJ1-2
clone size: NA
V gene: TRBV19
D gene: NA
CDR3 protein: CASSIVAGHYGYTF
CDR3 DNA: TGTGCCAGTAGTATAGTCGCAGGGCACTATGGCTACACCTTC

J gene: TRBJ1-1
clone size: NA
V gene: TRBV6-5
D gene: NA
CDR3 protein: CASRTGSGTEAFF
CDR3 DNA: TGTGCCAGCAGGACGGGTTCAGGCACTGAAGCTTTCTTT

J gene: TRBJ1-1
clone size: many
V gene: TRBV29-1
D gene: NA
CDR3 protein: CSAWEGTEAFF
CDR3 DNA: TGCAGCGCATGGGAGGGCACTGAAGCTTTCTTT

J gene: TRBJ2-7
clone size: few
V gene: TRBV6-6
D gene: NA
CDR3 protein: CASSYSAAVPYEQYF
CDR3 DNA: TGTGCCAGCAGTTACTCAGCGGCAGTACCCTACGAGCAGTACTTC

J gene: TRBJ2-7
clone size: NA
V gene: TRBV11-2
D gene: NA
CDR3 protein: CASTPGTARGRYEQYF
CDR3 DNA: TGTGCCAGCACCCCTGGCACGGCTAGGGGCCGGTACGAGCAGTACTTC

J gene: TRBJ2-7
clone size: few
V gene: TRBV4-2
D gene: NA
CDR3 protein: CASSQELAPSYEQYF
CDR3 DNA: TGTGCCAGCAGCCAAGAGCTAGCGCCTTCCTACGAGCAGTACTTC

J gene: TRBJ1-2
clone size: NA
V gene: TRBV12-3/TRBV12-4
D gene: NA
CDR3 protein: CASSLWGLYGYTF
CDR3 DNA: TGTGCCAGCAGTTTATGGGGGCTGTATGGCTACACCTTC

J gene: TRBJ2-6
clone size: NA
V gene: TRBV27
D gene: NA
CDR3 protein: CASSPLGANVLTF
CDR3 DNA: TGTGCCAGCAGTCCCCTTGGGGCCAACGTCCTGACTTTC